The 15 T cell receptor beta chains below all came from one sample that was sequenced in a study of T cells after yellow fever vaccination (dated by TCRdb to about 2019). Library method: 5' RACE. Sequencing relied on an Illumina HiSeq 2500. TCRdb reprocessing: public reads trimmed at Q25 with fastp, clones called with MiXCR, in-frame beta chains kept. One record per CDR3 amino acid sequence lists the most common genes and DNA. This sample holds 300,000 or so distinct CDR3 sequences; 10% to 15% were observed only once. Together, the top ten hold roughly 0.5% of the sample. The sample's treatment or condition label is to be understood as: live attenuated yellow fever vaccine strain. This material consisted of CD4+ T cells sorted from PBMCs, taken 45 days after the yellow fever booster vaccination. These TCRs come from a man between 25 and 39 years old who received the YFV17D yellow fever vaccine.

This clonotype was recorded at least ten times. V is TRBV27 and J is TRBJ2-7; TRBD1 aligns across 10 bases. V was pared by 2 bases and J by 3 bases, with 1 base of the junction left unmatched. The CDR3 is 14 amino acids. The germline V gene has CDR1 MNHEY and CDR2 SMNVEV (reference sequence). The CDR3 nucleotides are TGTGCCAGCAGTTTACGGACAGGGGGCTACGAGCAGTACTTC. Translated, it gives CASSLRTGGYEQYF.

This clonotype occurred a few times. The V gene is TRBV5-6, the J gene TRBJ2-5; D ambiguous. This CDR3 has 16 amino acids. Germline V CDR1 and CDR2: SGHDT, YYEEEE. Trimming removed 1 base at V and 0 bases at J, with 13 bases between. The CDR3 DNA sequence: TGTGCCAGCAGCTTGCCGAGACGGAAGTACCAAGAGACCCAGTACTTC. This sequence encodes CASSLPRRKYQETQYF.

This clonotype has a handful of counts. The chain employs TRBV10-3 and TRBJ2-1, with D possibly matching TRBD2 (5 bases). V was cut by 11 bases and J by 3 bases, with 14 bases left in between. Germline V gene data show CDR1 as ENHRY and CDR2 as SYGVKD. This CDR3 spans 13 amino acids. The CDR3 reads CAPEGLLYNEQFF. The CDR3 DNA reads TGTGCCCCAGAGGGCCTGCTCTACAATGAGCAGTTCTTC.

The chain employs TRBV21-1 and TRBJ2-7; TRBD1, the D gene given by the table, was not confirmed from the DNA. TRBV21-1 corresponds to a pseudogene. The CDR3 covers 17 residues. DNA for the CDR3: TGTGCCAGCAGCAAAACACCGGGACAGAGTAGCTCCTACGAGCAGTACTTC. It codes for CASSKTPGQSSSYEQYF.

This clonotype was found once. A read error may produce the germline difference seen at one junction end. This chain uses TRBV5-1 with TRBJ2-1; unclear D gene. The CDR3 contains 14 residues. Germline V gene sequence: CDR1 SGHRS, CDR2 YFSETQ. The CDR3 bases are TGCGCCAGCAGCCCATCCTACCTTCACAATGAGCAGGTCTTC. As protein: CASSPSYLHNEQVF.

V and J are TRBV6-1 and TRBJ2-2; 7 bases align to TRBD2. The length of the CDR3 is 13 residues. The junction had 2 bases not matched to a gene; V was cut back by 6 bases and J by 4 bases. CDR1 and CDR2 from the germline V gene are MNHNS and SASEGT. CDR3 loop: CASRWGGTGELFF. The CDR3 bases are TGTGCCAGCAGGTGGGGGGGCACCGGGGAGCTGTTTTTT.

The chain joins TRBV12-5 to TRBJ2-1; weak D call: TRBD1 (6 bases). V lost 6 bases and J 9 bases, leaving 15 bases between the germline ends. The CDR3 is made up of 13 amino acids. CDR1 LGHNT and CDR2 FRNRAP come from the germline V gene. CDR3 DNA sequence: TGTGCTAGTGGGAGGGGGACCTCCGGTGAGCAGTTCTTC. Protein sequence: CASGRGTSGEQFF.

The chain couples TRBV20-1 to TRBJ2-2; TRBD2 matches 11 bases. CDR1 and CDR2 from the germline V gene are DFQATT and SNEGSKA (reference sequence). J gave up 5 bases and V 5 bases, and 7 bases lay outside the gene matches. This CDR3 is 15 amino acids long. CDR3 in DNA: TGCAGTGCTCCAACTAGCGGGAGAGAGACCGGGGAGCTGTTTTTT. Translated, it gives CSAPTSGRETGELFF.

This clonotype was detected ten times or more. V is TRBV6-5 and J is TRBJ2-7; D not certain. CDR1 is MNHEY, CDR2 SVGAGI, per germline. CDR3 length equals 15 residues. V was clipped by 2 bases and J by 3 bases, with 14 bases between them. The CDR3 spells CASSYPSGGYYEQYF. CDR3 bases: TGTGCCAGCAGTTACCCCTCGGGCGGTTACTACGAGCAGTACTTC.

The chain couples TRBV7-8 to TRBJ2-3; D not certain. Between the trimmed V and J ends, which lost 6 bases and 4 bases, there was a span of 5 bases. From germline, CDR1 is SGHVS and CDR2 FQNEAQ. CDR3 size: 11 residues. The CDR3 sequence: CASRVADTQYF. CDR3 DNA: TGTGCCAGCAGAGTGGCAGATACGCAGTATTTT.

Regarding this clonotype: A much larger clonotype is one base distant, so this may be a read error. Here the CDR3 DNA reads TGTGCCAGCATCTTGAGACTTCTCACAGATACGCAGTATTTT. Residues: CASILRLLTDTQYF. This rearrangement joins TRBV7-2 to TRBJ2-3; no definite D call. The CDR3 consists of 14 residues. The V gene's germline CDR1 is SGHTA and CDR2 FQGNSA. V lost 7 bases to trimming and J lost 2 bases, with 13 bases between them.

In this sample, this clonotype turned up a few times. The CDR3 sequence is CSATKGGSVDTQYF. The CDR3 coding sequence is TGCAGTGCTACCAAGGGCGGGAGTGTCGATACGCAGTATTTT. The chain couples TRBV20-1 to TRBJ2-3; 7 bases match TRBD2. V lost 4 bases to trimming and J lost 6 bases; unmatched junction nucleotides: 10. CDR1 DFQATT and CDR2 SNEGSKA come from the germline V gene (reference sequence). The CDR3 is 14 residues long.

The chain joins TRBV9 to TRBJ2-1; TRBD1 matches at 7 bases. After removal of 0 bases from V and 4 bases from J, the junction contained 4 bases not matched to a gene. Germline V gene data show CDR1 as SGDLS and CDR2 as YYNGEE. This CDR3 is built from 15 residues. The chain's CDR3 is CASSVGGDRYNEQFF. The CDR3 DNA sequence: TGTGCCAGCAGCGTAGGAGGGGACAGATACAATGAGCAGTTCTTC.

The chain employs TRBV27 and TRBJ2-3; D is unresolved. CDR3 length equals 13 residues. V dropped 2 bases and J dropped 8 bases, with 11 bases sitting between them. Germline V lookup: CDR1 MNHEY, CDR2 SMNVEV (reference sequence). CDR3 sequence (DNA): TGTGCCAGCAGTTTAGACGGTCGGAGTACGCAGTATTTT. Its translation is CASSLDGRSTQYF.

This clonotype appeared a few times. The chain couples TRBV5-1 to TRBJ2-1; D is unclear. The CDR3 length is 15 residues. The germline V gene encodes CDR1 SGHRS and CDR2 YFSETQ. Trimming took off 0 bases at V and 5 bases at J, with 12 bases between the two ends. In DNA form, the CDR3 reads TGCGCCAGCAGCTTGGGGCAGCCCGCCAACAATGAGCAGTTCTTC. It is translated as CASSLGQPANNEQFF. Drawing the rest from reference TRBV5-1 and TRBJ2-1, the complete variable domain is KAGVTQTPRYLIKTRGQQVTLSCSPISGHRSVSWYQQTPGQGLQFLFEYFSETQRNKGNFPGRFSGRQFSNSRSEMNVSTLELGDSALYLCASSLGQPANNEQFFGPGTRLTVL.